This T cell receptor (beta chain) was obtained from a study of glioma-infiltrating T cells after dendritic cell vaccination. Study-level results: Estimated pretreatment TIL content predicted outcome after dendritic cell vaccination.

This clone was found once. The target antigen is unknown. Produced via immunoSEQ multiplex PCR; TCRdb's table is partial and in-frame only. The data hold 55,000 to 75,000 clones, with 81% observed a single time. CDR3 length: 15 amino acids. Germline CDR1 reads MGHRA; CDR2 reads YSYEKL. With 1 base removed from V and 1 base from J, the gap between germline ends came to 10 bases. The source is a human donor with glioblastoma. The sample was blood, taken before dendritic cell vaccination. V usage is TRBV4-1 and J usage is TRBJ1-1; maybe TRBD1 (6 bases). CDR3 coding DNA: TGCGCCAGCAGCCAAGTACAGGGACGGAACACTGAAGCTTTCTTT. Its translation: CASSQVQGRNTEAFF.